The 6 T cell receptor beta chains below come from one sample, sequenced in a study of T cell changes during pregnancy in multiple sclerosis. Clones were sequenced by immunoSEQ multiplex PCR, and TCRdb holds only the in-frame ones, with some missing. Of approximately 130,000 clones in the sample, roughly 97% are singletons; the top ten hold around 0.4%. Sample: peripheral blood, taken after pregnancy. Every receptor here comes from a female donor with multiple sclerosis, enrolled in a pregnancy study.

The chain couples TRBV5-6 to TRBJ1-4; 8 nucleotides align to TRBD1. Germline-derived CDR1 and CDR2 are SGHDT and YYEEEE. This CDR3 is 17 amino acids long. J lost 0 bases, V lost 4 bases, and 8 bases had no gene match. The CDR3 DNA reads TGTGCCAGCAGCACAAGCTGGACAGGGCCAACTAATGAAAAACTGTTTTTT. The encoded protein is CASSTSWTGPTNEKLFF.

The V and J genes are TRBV29-1 and TRBJ2-5; TRBD1 aligns across 8 bases. The DNA end is a closer match to TRBJ2-7, so the J assignment may be wrong. This CDR3 comprises 16 residues. Germline CDR1 and CDR2: SQVTM and ANQGSEA. The CDR3 DNA reads TGCAGCGTCCCCAAACTTTTGACAGGGGATGCTAACGAGCAGTACTTC. Protein: CSVPKLLTGDANEQYF.

The rearrangement joins TRBV7-2 to TRBJ2-1; TRBD2 matches 15 bases. Per germline, CDR1 SGHTA and CDR2 FQGNSA. CDR3 length: 19 amino acids. Losses at the gene ends were 6 bases for V and 0 bases for J; bases not matched to a gene: 9. CDR3 coding DNA: TGTGCCAGCAGTTCGGGACTAGCGGGAGGCAGAAGCTCCTACAATGAGCAGTTCTTC. Amino acids: CASSSGLAGGRSSYNEQFF.

V and J are TRBV2 and TRBJ2-3; a possible D gene is TRBD1 (9 bases). Germline V gene data show CDR1 as SNHLY and CDR2 as FYNNEI. This CDR3 comprises 13 residues. V lost 6 bases and J lost 10, with 17 bases in between. In nucleotides, the CDR3 is TGTGCCAGCAGGACGGGAGGGACAGGGCCGCAGTATTTT. Translated: CASRTGGTGPQYF.

This chain links TRBV2 with TRBJ1-4; tentative D call: TRBD1 (6 bases). Germline CDR1 SNHLY, CDR2 FYNNEI. V shed 4 bases and J shed 3 bases, with 18 bases lying between them. The CDR3 has 17 residues. The DNA for the CDR3 is TGTGCCAGCAGTGCCATAGGGGGGGCCATGGCTAATGAAAAACTGTTTTTT. Its translation: CASSAIGGAMANEKLFF.

The chain has TRBV5-1 and TRBJ2-2; the D gene is possibly TRBD2 (5 bases). CDR3 length: 15 amino acids. CDR1 and CDR2 (germline): SGHRS, YFSETQ. Trimming removed 1 base from V and 8 bases from J, with 15 bases in between. CDR3 nucleotide sequence: TGCGCCAGCAGCTTGCCCAATCTAGCATCTGGGGAGCTGTTTTTT. This gives the protein CASSLPNLASGELFF.